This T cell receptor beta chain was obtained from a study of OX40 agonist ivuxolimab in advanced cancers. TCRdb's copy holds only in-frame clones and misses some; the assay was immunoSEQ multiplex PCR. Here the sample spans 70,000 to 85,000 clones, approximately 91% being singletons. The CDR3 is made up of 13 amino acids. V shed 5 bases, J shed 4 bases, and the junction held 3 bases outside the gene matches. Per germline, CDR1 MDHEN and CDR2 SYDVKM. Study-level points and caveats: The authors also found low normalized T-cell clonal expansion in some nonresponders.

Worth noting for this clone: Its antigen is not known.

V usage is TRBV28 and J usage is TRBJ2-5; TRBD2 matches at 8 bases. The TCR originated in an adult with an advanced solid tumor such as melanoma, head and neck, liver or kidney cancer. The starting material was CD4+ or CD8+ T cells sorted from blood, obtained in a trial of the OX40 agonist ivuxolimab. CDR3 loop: CASSAGGRETQYF. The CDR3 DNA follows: TGTGCCAGCAGTGCGGGGGGACGAGAGACCCAGTACTTC.